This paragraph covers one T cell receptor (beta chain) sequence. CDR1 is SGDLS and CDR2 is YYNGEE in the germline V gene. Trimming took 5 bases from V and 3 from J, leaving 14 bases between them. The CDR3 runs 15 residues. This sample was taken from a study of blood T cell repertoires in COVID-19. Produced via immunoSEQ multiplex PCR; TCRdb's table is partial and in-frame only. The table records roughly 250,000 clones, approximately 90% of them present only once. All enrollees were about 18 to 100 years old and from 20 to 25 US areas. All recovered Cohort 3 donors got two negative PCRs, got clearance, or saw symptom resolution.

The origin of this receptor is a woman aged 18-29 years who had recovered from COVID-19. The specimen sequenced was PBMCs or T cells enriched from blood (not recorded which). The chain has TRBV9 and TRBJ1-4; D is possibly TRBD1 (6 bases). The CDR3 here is CASSRLQGSNEKLFF. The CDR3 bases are TGTGCCAGCAGTCGGTTACAGGGATCTAATGAAAAACTGTTTTTT.